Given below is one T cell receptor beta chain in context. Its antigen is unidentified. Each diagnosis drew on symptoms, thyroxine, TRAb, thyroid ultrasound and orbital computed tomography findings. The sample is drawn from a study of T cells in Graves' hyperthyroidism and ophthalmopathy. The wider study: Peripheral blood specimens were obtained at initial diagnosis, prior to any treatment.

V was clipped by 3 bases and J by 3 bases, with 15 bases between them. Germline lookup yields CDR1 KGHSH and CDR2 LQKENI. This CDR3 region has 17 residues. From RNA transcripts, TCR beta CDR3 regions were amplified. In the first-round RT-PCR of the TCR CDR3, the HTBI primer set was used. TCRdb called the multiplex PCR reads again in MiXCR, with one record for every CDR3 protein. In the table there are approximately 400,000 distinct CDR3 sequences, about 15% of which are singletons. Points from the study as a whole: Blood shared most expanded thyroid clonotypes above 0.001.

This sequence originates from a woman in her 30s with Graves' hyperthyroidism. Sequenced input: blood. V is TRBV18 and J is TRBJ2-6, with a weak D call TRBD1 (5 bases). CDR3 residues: CASSPMPGSYGANVLTF. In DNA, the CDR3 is TGTGCCAGCTCACCTATGCCAGGGTCATATGGGGCCAACGTCCTGACTTTC.